The T cell receptor (beta chain) described here comes from a study of CD8+ T cells in alopecia areata. Overall study findings and caveats: The study found higher clonality in lesional than normal scalp, especially in alopecia totalis/universalis.

This CDR3 comprises 12 residues. V lost 0 bases to trimming and J lost 14 bases, with 11 bases between them. Germline assignment: CDR1 WSHSY and CDR2 SAAADI. cDNA prepared by RNA extraction and subsequent reverse transcription served as the template for sequencing. Sequencing used immunoSEQ multiplex PCR; TCRdb keeps in-frame clones, though not all of them. The data show about 200,000 clones, roughly three fifths seen once. This clone was observed a handful of times. The target antigen is unknown. The chain uses TRBV10-2 and TRBJ2-1; D is tentatively TRBD1 or TRBD2 (5 bases each). The receptor was derived from a human donor in good health. The sample was CD8+ T cells sorted from blood. The CDR3 here is CASSESVQGEFF. For the CDR3, the DNA is TGCGCCAGCAGTGAGTCGGTGCAGGGAGAGTTCTTC.